One sample yielded the 20 T cell receptor beta chains listed below, sequenced in a study of cytomegalovirus exposure and HLA in healthy donors. The PCR contained 60 Vbeta and 13 Jbeta primers. Clones were read by immunoSEQ multiplex PCR, and TCRdb kept only the in-frame ones, dropping some. The table shows approximately 160,000 clones, with roughly 71% occurring only once. The sample was PBMCs. Every receptor here comes from a woman aged 45-65 years in good health and CMV-seropositive.

The J gene is TRBJ1-4, the V gene TRBV5-5; 7 bases agree with TRBD1. Germline loops: CDR1 SGHKS, CDR2 YYEKEE (reference sequence). Unmatched junction bases numbered 17, after V lost 4 bases and J lost 2 bases. The length of the CDR3 is 19 residues. For the CDR3, the DNA is TGTGCCAGCAGCACCCGCCTCATGACAGGGTTTGACACTAATGAAAAACTGTTTTTT. Translation gives CASSTRLMTGFDTNEKLFF. The full variable domain, with the rest looked up from reference TRBV5-5 and TRBJ1-4, is DAGVTQSPTHLIKTRGQQVTLRCSPISGHKSVSWYQQVLGQGPQFIFQYYEKEERGRGNFPDRFSARQFPNYSSELNVNALLLGDSALYLCASSTRLMTGFDTNEKLFFGSGTQLSVL.

The V gene is TRBV5-1, the J gene TRBJ1-5; tentative D call: TRBD1 (5 bases). The V end lost 4 bases, the J end lost 4 bases, and 12 bases lay between the germline ends. CDR3 size: 14 residues. Germline lookup yields CDR1 SGHRS and CDR2 YFSETQ. The chain's CDR3 is CASSPGTSNQPQHF. Written as DNA, the CDR3 is TGCGCCAGCAGCCCCGGGACTTCTAATCAGCCCCAGCATTTT.

The chain recombines TRBV6-5 with TRBJ1-2; D might be TRBD1 (6 bases). Germline V gives CDR1 MNHEY, CDR2 SVGAGI. The CDR3 has 13 residues. V shed 5 bases and J shed 4 bases, with 11 bases lying between them. In nucleotides, the CDR3 is TGTGCCAGCAGTCTACAGGGCCGCTATGGCTACACCTTC. It specifies CASSLQGRYGYTF.

V gene TRBV27 combines with J gene TRBJ2-1; D possibly corresponds to TRBD2 (6 bases). This CDR3 contains 14 residues. V lost 0 bases, J lost 3 bases, and 6 bases lay in between. Germline-derived CDR1 and CDR2 are MNHEY and SMNVEV (reference sequence). CDR3 in DNA: TGTGCCAGCAGTTTATCGGGGGGCTACAATGAGCAGTTCTTC. It yields the protein CASSLSGGYNEQFF.

In its sample, this clone was seen once. CDR3 protein: CASSVENRGLHEQYF. The CDR3 nucleotides read TGTGCCAGCAGTGTAGAAAATAGGGGCCTCCACGAGCAGTACTTC. This sequence joins TRBV2 and TRBJ2-7; D is possibly TRBD1 (5 bases). The germline CDR1 and CDR2 sequences are SNHLY and FYNNEI. Trimming left V 4 bases short and J 5 bases short, with 18 bases between. This CDR3 spans 15 amino acids.

The chain recombines TRBV4-1 with TRBJ1-2; D unresolved. V lost 1 base to trimming and J lost 5 bases, with 17 bases between them. Per germline, CDR1 MGHRA and CDR2 YSYEKL. The length of the CDR3 is 16 residues. The CDR3 loop is CASSQASEGMGYGYTF. The DNA of the CDR3 is TGCGCCAGCAGCCAAGCTTCTGAGGGCATGGGATATGGCTACACCTTC.

The chain combines TRBV27 with TRBJ1-6; D is ambiguous. The CDR3 spans 12 residues. Germline loops: CDR1 MNHEY, CDR2 SMNVEV (reference sequence). The V end lost 8 bases, the J end lost 7 bases, and 9 bases lay between the germline ends. Written as DNA, the CDR3 is TGTGCCAGCGGGCGAGACAATTCACCCCTCCACTTT. It translates to CASGRDNSPLHF.

The chain is built from TRBV7-2 and TRBJ1-2; the D gene is possibly TRBD1 (5 bases). The CDR3 spans 15 residues. Trimming removed 2 bases from V and 0 bases from J, with 10 bases in between. The germline CDR1 and CDR2 sequences are SGHTA and FQGNSA. The CDR3 reads CASSLQDSANYGYTF. The CDR3 nucleotides read TGTGCCAGCAGCTTACAAGACAGCGCTAACTATGGCTACACCTTC.

This chain uses TRBV5-1 with TRBJ2-1; TRBD2 matches at 8 bases. V shed 2 bases and J 7 bases; nucleotides not matched to a gene: 8. CDR3 length: 15 residues. The germline gives CDR1 SGHRS, CDR2 YFSETQ. CDR3 coding DNA: TGCGCCAGCAGCTTTATGGCGGGGGGCCTGAATGAGCAGTTCTTC. This codes for CASSFMAGGLNEQFF.

This chain connects TRBV5-6 to TRBJ1-1; TRBD1 might be the D (5 bases). This CDR3 spans 15 amino acids. Trimming pared 0 bases from V and 1 base from J, leaving 10 bases between. CDR1 is SGHDT, CDR2 YYEEEE, per germline. CDR3 nucleotide sequence: TGTGCCAGCAGCTTGGCGGTCAGGGAGAACACTGAAGCTTTCTTT. Translation gives CASSLAVRENTEAFF.

The chain links TRBV6-1 to TRBJ1-2; 9 nucleotides line up with TRBD1. This CDR3 comprises 16 residues. V shed 2 bases and J 2 bases; nucleotides not matched to a gene: 6. Germline loops: CDR1 MNHNS, CDR2 SASEGT. The CDR3 here is CASSEFTGTGNYGYTF. CDR3 DNA: TGTGCCAGCAGTGAATTCACCGGGACAGGGAACTATGGCTACACCTTC.

This clone appeared a single time. For the CDR3, the DNA is TGCGCCAGCAGTCTCGGACAGGGGGTTGACGAGCAGTACTTC. As protein: CASSLGQGVDEQYF. The genes are TRBV5-1 and TRBJ2-7; TRBD1 agrees at 10 bases. Germline V gene data show CDR1 as SGHRS and CDR2 as YFSETQ. The CDR3 covers 14 residues. V lost 5 bases to trimming and J lost 5 bases; unmatched junction nucleotides: 7.

This rearrangement joins TRBV7-2 to TRBJ1-5, with 7 bases matching TRBD1. Germline V gives CDR1 SGHTA, CDR2 FQGNSA. After removal of 5 bases from V and 4 bases from J, the junction contained 5 bases not matched to a gene. CDR3 length: 14 residues. In DNA, the CDR3 is TGTGCCAGCAGCCCAGACAGGGAAAATCAGCCCCAGCATTTT. Translated, it gives CASSPDRENQPQHF. The full variable domain, its missing parts supplied by reference TRBV7-2 and TRBJ1-5, is GAGVSQSPSNKVTEKGKDVELRCDPISGHTALYWYRQSLGQGLEFLIYFQGNSAPDKSGLPSDRFSAERTGGSVSTLTIQRTQQEDSAVYLCASSPDRENQPQHFGDGTRLSIL.

The CDR3 protein is CASIAGSSRGEKLFF. The CDR3 DNA reads as TGTGCCAGCATAGCAGGGTCGAGTAGGGGTGAAAAACTGTTTTTT. The V and J genes are TRBV6-1 and TRBJ1-4, with D perhaps matching TRBD1 (5 bases). CDR3 length equals 15 residues. V was shortened by 7 bases and J by 7 bases, with 19 bases between the two germline ends. Germline V lookup: CDR1 MNHNS, CDR2 SASEGT.

The count of this clone is one. The chain uses TRBV2 and TRBJ1-3; TRBD1 is a possible D gene (6 bases). This CDR3 has 16 amino acids. The V end lost 6 bases, the J end lost 4 bases, and 19 bases lay between the germline ends. Germline V gene sequence: CDR1 SNHLY, CDR2 FYNNEI. CDR3 sequence (DNA): TGTGCCAGCAGCGAGACTCGAACAGGGTTCGGAAACACCATATATTTT. This encodes CASSETRTGFGNTIYF.

The chain joins TRBV4-2 to TRBJ2-7; 11 bases are a match to TRBD2. The CDR3 runs to 17 residues. V lost 1 base and J lost 2; bases outside the gene matches: 7. Germline assignment: CDR1 LGHNA and CDR2 YNFKEQ. In DNA, the CDR3 is TGTGCCAGCAGCCAAGCCCCGACTAGCGGGGCTCCCTACGAGCAGTACTTC. Its translation: CASSQAPTSGAPYEQYF.

In DNA form, the CDR3 reads TGCGCCAGCAGCTTGGCCCAGGCTAGCCACTACAATGAGCAGTTCTTC. This encodes CASSLAQASHYNEQFF. The chain uses TRBV5-1 and TRBJ2-1; D is perhaps TRBD2 (5 bases). V was cut by 0 bases and J by 3 bases, with 13 bases left in between. The V gene's germline CDR1 is SGHRS and CDR2 YFSETQ. The CDR3 is 16 amino acids. Full variable domain (remainder filled in from reference TRBV5-1 and TRBJ2-1): KAGVTQTPRYLIKTRGQQVTLSCSPISGHRSVSWYQQTPGQGLQFLFEYFSETQRNKGNFPGRFSGRQFSNSRSEMNVSTLELGDSALYLCASSLAQASHYNEQFFGPGTRLTVL.

This clone was observed a few times. The V gene is TRBV12-5, the J gene TRBJ1-1; tentative D call: TRBD1 (5 bases). This CDR3 has 16 residues. V was shortened by 5 bases and J by 7 bases, with 23 bases between the two germline ends. Germline V lookup: CDR1 LGHNT, CDR2 FRNRAP. As DNA, the CDR3 is TGTGCTAGTGGTCCCGGAAATTGGAGGGGAGGTCATGAAGCTTTCTTT. Translated, it gives CASGPGNWRGGHEAFF.

The DNA for the CDR3 is TGTGCCAGCAGTTTAGGACCCCGGGGGGCTGAAGCTTTCTTT. It yields the protein CASSLGPRGAEAFF. The V call is TRBV27, the J call TRBJ1-1; D is possibly TRBD1 (5 bases). V lost 2 bases and J lost 6, with 13 bases in between. The CDR3 sequence is 14 residues long. Germline CDR1 reads MNHEY; CDR2 reads SMNVEV (reference sequence).

In this sample, this clone turned up many times. The chain has TRBV27 and TRBJ2-5, with D maybe TRBD1 (5 bases). The CDR3 is 14 amino acids. Germline V gene lookup returns CDR1 MNHEY and CDR2 SMNVEV (reference sequence). V gave up 10 bases and J gave up 4 bases, with 19 bases separating them. CDR3 sequence: CATHGAGLGETQYF. The CDR3 DNA reads as TGTGCCACCCATGGGGCAGGGTTAGGAGAGACCCAGTACTTC.